This T cell receptor beta chain was profiled in a study of CD8+ T cells in alopecia areata. Findings of the study overall: Normal scalp had lower clonality than lesional scalp, with alopecia totalis/universalis lesions showing this most strongly.

In its sample, this clone was seen many times. Its specificity is not known. Investigators isolated RNA and reverse transcribed it into cDNA to act as the sequencing template. Some clones are missing from TCRdb's copy, which holds only in-frame ones; the method was immunoSEQ multiplex PCR. Of roughly 100,000 clones detected, roughly 50% appear once; the ten largest clones hold 7.5% to 9%. Cell sorting was applied to PBMCs, and CD4+ and CD8+ T cells were collected. The CDR3 covers 14 residues. Germline V CDR1 and CDR2: MDHEN, SYDVKM. Between the trimmed V and J ends, which lost 3 bases and 4 bases, there was a span of 12 bases.

Material for sequencing was CD4+ T cells sorted from blood. This chain links TRBV28 with TRBJ1-2; D uncertain. This TCR came from a human donor in good health. CDR3 amino acids: CASSFLGAGYGYTF. CDR3 coding DNA: TGTGCCAGCAGTTTTTTAGGCGCCGGCTATGGCTACACCTTC.